These 20 T cell receptor beta chains were sequenced from one sample in a study of vaccination and CD4 T cells after COVID-19. For these TCRs, the target antigens are not known. The treatment was: roughly 10-day PBMC culture with coronavirus spike peptide pools or control peptides (ViraFEST assay). At the Johns Hopkins FTIC core, DNA taken from cultured CD4+ T cells was sequenced by way of the Oncomine TCR Beta short-read assay. TCRdb reprocessed the PCR reads via MiXCR and lists one record per CDR3 protein. The sample includes some 6,600 distinct CDR3 sequences, 25% of them seen just once. The sequences come from CD4+ T cells from blood, cultured in vitro, collected after SARS-CoV-2 vaccination. Receptors originate from a human donor who had recovered from COVID-19.

The chain is built from TRBV6-2 or TRBV6-3 and TRBJ2-7; D possibly corresponds to TRBD1 (6 bases). Deletions cut 6 bases from V and 0 bases from J, with 12 bases between. The CDR3 extends over 14 amino acids. Germline V CDR1 and CDR2: MNHEY, SVGEGT. The CDR3 sequence: CASREDSYSYEQYF. The CDR3 DNA follows: TGTGCCAGCAGGGAGGACAGCTACTCCTACGAGCAGTACTTC.

This clonotype was seen only a few times. The rearrangement joins TRBV7-9 to TRBJ2-7; no definite D call. The V gene lost 3 bases and the J gene lost 7 bases, with 10 bases spanning the gap. CDR3 length equals 12 residues. The V gene's germline CDR1 is SEHNR and CDR2 FQNEAQ (reference sequence). CDR3 loop: CASSLDDMEQYF. The CDR3 DNA follows: TGTGCCAGCAGCTTGGACGATATGGAGCAGTACTTC.

This rearrangement joins TRBV6-1 to TRBJ2-3; weak D call: TRBD2 (7 bases). The V gene lost 7 bases and the J gene lost 7 bases, with 15 bases spanning the gap. The CDR3 runs to 13 residues. The germline V gene encodes CDR1 MNHNS and CDR2 SASEGT. The CDR3 DNA reads as TGTGCCAGCAAGGGGGGGGCTACCTATACGCAGTATTTT. Translated: CASKGGATYTQYF.

The sample holds a few counts of this clonotype. The rearrangement links TRBV5-5 to TRBJ1-6; 7 nucleotides match TRBD1. The CDR3 has 15 residues. J was trimmed by 10 bases and V by 0 bases; bases with no gene match: 7. Germline lookup yields CDR1 SGHKS and CDR2 YYEKEE (reference sequence). The CDR3 is CASSLAQGVRSPLHF. In nucleotides, the CDR3 is TGTGCCAGCAGCTTGGCGCAGGGGGTGAGGTCACCCCTCCACTTT.

The chain is built from TRBV28 and TRBJ2-5; the match to TRBD2 covers 14 bases. V shed 6 bases, J shed 5 bases, and the junction held 17 bases outside the gene matches. The CDR3 length is 19 residues. CDR1 and CDR2 from the germline V gene are MDHEN and SYDVKM. The CDR3 bases are TGTGCCAGCAGAGGTATTCGGACTAGCGGGGGGCCCGCACAGGAGACCCAGTACTTC. Protein sequence: CASRGIRTSGGPAQETQYF.

This clonotype was recorded a few times. The J gene is TRBJ2-7, the V gene TRBV11-1; TRBD2 matches 15 bases. The ends lost 2 bases at V and 2 bases at J; junction bases unmatched: 22. This CDR3 region has 23 residues. Germline V gene lookup returns CDR1 SGHAT and CDR2 FQDESV (reference sequence). CDR3 DNA: TGTGCCAGCAGCTTATTTGGTTGGGGGGGCCCGGGACTAGCGGGAGGTTTCGCCTACGAGCAGTACTTC. It codes for CASSLFGWGGPGLAGGFAYEQYF.

This clonotype is labeled as large. The gene calls are TRBV6-5 and TRBJ1-5, with 9 bases matching TRBD1. Germline V gene sequence: CDR1 MNHEY, CDR2 SVGAGI. The V and J ends lost 2 bases and 3 bases, in that order; junction bases with no gene match: 2. The CDR3 runs to 15 residues. The CDR3 spells CASSYGTGNNQPQHF. The CDR3 DNA reads as TGTGCCAGCAGTTACGGGACAGGGAACAATCAGCCCCAGCATTTT.

The CDR3 is CASSSEGSYNEQFF. The CDR3 coding sequence is TGTGCCAGCAGCTCAGAGGGCTCCTACAATGAGCAGTTCTTC. This chain joins TRBV7-3 and TRBJ2-1, with D possibly TRBD2 on 5 matching bases. CDR1 is SGHTA, CDR2 FQGTGA, per germline. There are 14 residues in the CDR3. V was pared by 4 bases and J by 0 bases, with 7 bases between. Full variable domain (outside the CDR3, taken from reference TRBV7-3 and TRBJ2-1): GAGVSQTPSNKVTEKGKYVELRCDPISGHTALYWYRQSLGQGPEFLIYFQGTGAADDSGLPNDRFFAVRPEGSVSTLKIQRTERGDSAVYLCASSSEGSYNEQFFGPGTRLTVL.

The rearrangement links TRBV10-3 to TRBJ1-1; unclear D gene. There are 14 residues in the CDR3. V gave up 11 bases and J gave up 1 base, with 17 bases separating them. Germline lookup yields CDR1 ENHRY and CDR2 SYGVKD. This CDR3 reads CAAKRRYENTEAFF. The CDR3 DNA reads as TGTGCCGCCAAGCGACGGTACGAGAACACTGAAGCTTTCTTT.

The chain joins TRBV6-1 to TRBJ2-3; D may be TRBD1 or TRBD2 (7 bases each). Between the trimmed V and J ends, which lost 7 bases and 1 base, there was a span of 12 bases. The CDR3 loop spans 14 amino acids. The germline V gene has CDR1 MNHNS and CDR2 SASEGT. The CDR3 DNA reads TGTGCCAGCACCCCAGGGGGGGGCACAGATACGCAGTATTTT. Amino acid sequence: CASTPGGGTDTQYF.

This chain connects TRBV6-6 to TRBJ2-3; D is ambiguous. Per the germline V gene, CDR1 is MNHNY and CDR2 is SVGAGI (reference sequence). Trimming took 5 bases from V and 1 from J, leaving 16 bases between them. This CDR3 has 16 amino acids. CDR3 amino acids: CASSGAVGVRTDTQYF. The DNA of the CDR3 is TGTGCCAGCAGTGGCGCGGTAGGAGTACGCACAGATACGCAGTATTTT.

This clonotype ranks as medium-sized. This chain joins TRBV10-1 and TRBJ2-7; D may be TRBD2 (6 bases). Trimming took 4 bases from V and 7 from J, leaving 17 bases between them. CDR1 is WNHNN and CDR2 is SYGVQD in the germline V gene (reference sequence). This CDR3 contains 14 residues. Here the CDR3 reads CASSGTTRSGEQYF. In DNA, the CDR3 is TGCGCCAGCAGTGGGACTACCCGATCGGGGGAGCAGTACTTC.

In its sample, this clonotype ranks as medium-sized. The chain recombines TRBV20-1 with TRBJ1-2; 8 positions agree with TRBD1. Germline CDR1 DFQATT, CDR2 SNEGSKA (reference sequence). V lost 3 bases, J lost 8 bases, and 11 bases stayed unmatched. The CDR3 is made up of 14 amino acids. DNA for the CDR3: TGCAGTGCTAGCGGACAGGGACCCGTGTTAGGCTACACCTTC. Its protein is CSASGQGPVLGYTF.

V usage is TRBV28 and J usage is TRBJ2-7; TRBD2 aligns across 8 bases. In germline, CDR1 is MDHEN, CDR2 SYDVKM. J gave up 3 bases and V 6 bases, and 10 bases lay outside the gene matches. The CDR3 runs 15 residues. The CDR3 reads CASSLPSGSFYEQYF. The DNA for the CDR3 is TGTGCCAGCAGCCTACCTAGCGGGTCATTCTACGAGCAGTACTTC.

V usage is TRBV20-1 and J usage is TRBJ2-5; 8 bases align to TRBD2. The ends lost 5 bases at V and 9 bases at J; junction bases unmatched: 17. This CDR3 is built from 15 residues. Germline assignment: CDR1 DFQATT and CDR2 SNEGSKA (reference sequence). CDR3 DNA: TGCAGTGCTTCCCTTACTCAAACGGGGGGGTCGGCCCAGTACTTC. Its protein product is CSASLTQTGGSAQYF.

This clonotype was counted only a few times. The chain has TRBV20-1 and TRBJ2-1, with 11 bases that match TRBD2. From germline, CDR1 is DFQATT and CDR2 SNEGSKA (reference sequence). Trimming took 6 bases from V and 0 from J; bases not matched to a gene: 4. This CDR3 is 15 amino acids long. CDR3 sequence (DNA): TGCAGTGCCCAGGGACTAGCGGTCTCCTACAATGAGCAGTTCTTC. It codes for CSAQGLAVSYNEQFF.

The chain has TRBV24-1 and TRBJ2-1; 10 bases line up with TRBD2. The CDR3 extends over 15 amino acids. The V gene end was trimmed by 9 bases and the J gene end by 1 base; junction bases not matched to a gene: 5. Germline CDR1 KGHDR, CDR2 SFDVKD. The CDR3 loop is CATGEGLASYNEQFF. The CDR3 bases are TGTGCCACCGGGGAGGGACTAGCGTCCTACAATGAGCAGTTCTTC.

The chain combines TRBV24-1 with TRBJ2-7, with 8 positions matching TRBD1. Germline V CDR1 and CDR2: KGHDR, SFDVKD. This CDR3 is built from 14 residues. The V and J ends lost 5 bases and 6 bases, in that order; junction bases with no gene match: 8. The CDR3 coding sequence is TGTGCCACCAGTGTAACAGGGGGACCTGGCGAGCAGTACTTC. It translates to CATSVTGGPGEQYF.

The V gene is TRBV4-1, the J gene TRBJ2-7; D is unresolved. The CDR3 has 13 residues. V gave up 1 base and J gave up 6 bases, with 10 bases separating them. Germline assignment: CDR1 MGHRA and CDR2 YSYEKL. The CDR3 nucleotides read TGCGCCAGCAGCCAAGGGCTAGTGGGCGAGCAGTACTTC. Amino acids: CASSQGLVGEQYF.

The J gene is TRBJ1-1, the V gene TRBV6-1; no clear D. V was pared by 4 bases and J by 1 base, with 10 bases between. This CDR3 has 14 residues. In germline, CDR1 is MNHNS, CDR2 SASEGT. This chain's CDR3 is CASSVLDGNTEAFF. Here the CDR3 DNA reads TGTGCCAGCAGTGTCCTGGACGGGAACACTGAAGCTTTCTTT.